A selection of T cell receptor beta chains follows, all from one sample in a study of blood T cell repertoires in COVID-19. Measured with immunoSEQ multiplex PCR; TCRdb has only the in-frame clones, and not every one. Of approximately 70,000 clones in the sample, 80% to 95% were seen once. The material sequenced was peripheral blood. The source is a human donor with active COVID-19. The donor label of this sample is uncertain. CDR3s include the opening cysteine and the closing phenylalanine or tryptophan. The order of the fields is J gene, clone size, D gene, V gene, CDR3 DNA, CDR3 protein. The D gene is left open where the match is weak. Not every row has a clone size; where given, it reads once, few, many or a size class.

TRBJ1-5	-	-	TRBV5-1	TGCGCCAGCAGCTTGGCCGCCGGGAATCAGCCCCAGCATTTT	CASSLAAGNQPQHF
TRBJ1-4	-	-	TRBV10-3	TGTGCCATCAGTGCCGGGGGTGAAAATGAAAAACTGTTTTTT	CAISAGGENEKLFF
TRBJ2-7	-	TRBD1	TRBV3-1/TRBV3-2	TGTGCCAGCAGCCTATACGAAAAAAGCAGGGGGCGCGCGGACGAGCAGTACTTC	CASSLYEKSRGRADEQYF
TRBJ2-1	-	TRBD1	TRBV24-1	TGTGCCACCAGTGATTTGCTGGGACAGGGAAACAATGAGCAGTTCTTC	CATSDLLGQGNNEQFF
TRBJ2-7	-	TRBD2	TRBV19	TGTGCCAGTAGTACGAGGACTAGCGGCTACGAGCAGTACTTC	CASSTRTSGYEQYF
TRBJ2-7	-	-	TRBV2	TGTACCAGCAGTGAGTTGGAGGCCTACGAGCAGTACTTC	CTSSELEAYEQYF
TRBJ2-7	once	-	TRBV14	TGTGCCAGCAGCCAAGGGACAATCTCCGAGCAGTACTTC	CASSQGTISEQYF
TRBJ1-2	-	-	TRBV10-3	TGTGCCATCAGTGAGTCACAGGGCAACTATGGCTACACCTTC	CAISESQGNYGYTF
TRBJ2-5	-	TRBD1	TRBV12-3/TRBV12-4	TGTGCCAGCAGGCAAACAGGGGCGGAGACCCAGTACTTC	CASRQTGAETQYF
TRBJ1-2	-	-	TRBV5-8	TGTGCCAGCAGCTTGGAAAAGGGCAGGGGATCCGGCTACACCTTC	CASSLEKGRGSGYTF
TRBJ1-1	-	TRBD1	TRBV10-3	TGTGCCATCAGTGAGCCCACCACAGGGGTAGGGACTGAAGCTTTCTTT	CAISEPTTGVGTEAFF
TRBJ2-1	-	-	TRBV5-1	TGCGCCAGCAGAATCCAGCGGAATAACAATGAGCAGTTCTTC	CASRIQRNNNEQFF
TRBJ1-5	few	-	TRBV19	TGTGCCAGTAGTATTTCGACAGGCGCGAATCAGCCCCAGCATTTT	CASSISTGANQPQHF
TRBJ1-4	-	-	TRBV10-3	TGTGCCATCAGTGAGACAGGGTCGGGCGAAAAACTGTTTTTT	CAISETGSGEKLFF
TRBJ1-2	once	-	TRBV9	TGTGCCAGCAAACAGGGAATCTATGGCTACACCTTC	CASKQGIYGYTF
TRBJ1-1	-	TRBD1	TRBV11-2	TGTGCCAGCAGCTCAGGGGGCCTTATAGGCACTGAAGCTTTCTTT	CASSSGGLIGTEAFF
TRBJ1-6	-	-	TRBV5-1	TGCGCCAGCAGCTTGGGGGACATACATAATTCACCCCTCCACTTT	CASSLGDIHNSPLHF
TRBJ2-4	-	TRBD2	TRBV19	TGTGCCAGTAGTATGACCGGACTAGCCTGGTACTTC	CASSMTGLAWYF
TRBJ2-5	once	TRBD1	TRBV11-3	TGTGCCAGCAGCCGACAGGGTCACCAAGAGACCCAGTACTTC	CASSRQGHQETQYF
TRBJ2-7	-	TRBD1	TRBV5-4	TGTGCCAGCAGCATCGGGACAGGGGGCCGCGAGCAGTACTTC	CASSIGTGGREQYF
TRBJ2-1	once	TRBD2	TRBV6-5	TGTGCCAGCAGTTACTTTAGCGGGAGCAATGAGCAGTTCTTC	CASSYFSGSNEQFF
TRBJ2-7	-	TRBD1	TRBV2	TGTGCCAGCAGCCGACCGACAGGGACCTACGAGCAGTACTTC	CASSRPTGTYEQYF
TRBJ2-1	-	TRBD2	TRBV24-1	TGTGCCACCGGCCGGGGGGGAGCGGGAGGACGCAATGAGCAGTTCTTC	CATGRGGAGGRNEQFF
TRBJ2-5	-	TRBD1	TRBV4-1	TGCGCCAGCAGCCAAACTGGACAGGAAGAGACCCAGTACTTC	CASSQTGQEETQYF
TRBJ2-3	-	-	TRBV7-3	TGTGCCAGCAGCTTAAACTACCACCCGGGAGATACGCAGTATTTT	CASSLNYHPGDTQYF
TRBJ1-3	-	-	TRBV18	TGTGCCAGCTCACCAACCGGGGAGAATGGAAACACCATATATTTT	CASSPTGENGNTIYF
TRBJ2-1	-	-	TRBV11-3	TGTGCCAGCAGCTTAGATACAAACAGGGGAGGCAATGAGCAGTTCTTC	CASSLDTNRGGNEQFF
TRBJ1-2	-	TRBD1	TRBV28	TGTGCCAGCAGTTGGGGACAGGCATATGGCTACACCTTC	CASSWGQAYGYTF
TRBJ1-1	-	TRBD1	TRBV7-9	TGTGCCAGCAGCTTAGCGGACAGGGCGAACACTGAAGCTTTCTTT	CASSLADRANTEAFF
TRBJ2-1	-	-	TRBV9	TGTGCCAGCAGCGTAGAGCGGGCCCTGCGCAATGAGCAGTTCTTC	CASSVERALRNEQFF
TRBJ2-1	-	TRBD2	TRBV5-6	TGTGCCAGCAGCCCCGGACTAGCGGGCTACAATGAGCAGTTCTTC	CASSPGLAGYNEQFF
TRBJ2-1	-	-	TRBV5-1	TGCGCCAGCAGCCCCGTCCGGACCTTGGCGGGTCTCAATGAGCAGTTCTTC	CASSPVRTLAGLNEQFF
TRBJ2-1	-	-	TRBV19	TGTGCCAGTAGTATAAGACCTAGCTCCTACAATGAGCAGTTCTTC	CASSIRPSSYNEQFF
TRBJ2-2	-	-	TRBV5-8	TGTGCCAGCAGCTTGGCTGGACTGAACACCGGGGAGCTGTTTTTT	CASSLAGLNTGELFF
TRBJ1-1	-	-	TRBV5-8	TGTGCCAGCAGCTTGTTGGTCGGGGAGAACACTGAAGCTTTCTTT	CASSLLVGENTEAFF